This T cell receptor (beta chain) was recorded in a study of blood T cells in healthy people across ages. General study findings and limits: Estimates of diversity drawn from one million T cells were considered underestimates. A strong correlation was found between TCR beta diversity and the percentage of naive T cells.

Of note for this clonotype: As yet, its antigen is unknown.

The V gene's germline CDR1 is SQVTM and CDR2 ANQGSEA. The length of the CDR3 is 13 residues. Deletions cut 4 bases from V and 4 bases from J, with 14 bases between. A J-beta primer mix and a sample-barcoded 5' primer were used in a second PCR of roughly 7 to 12 cycles. Template switching added a 12-random-nucleotide identifier to every cDNA molecule. TCRdb called the 5' RACE reads again in MiXCR, with one record for every CDR3 protein. The data hold more than 650,000 distinct CDR3 sequences, with 20% to 30% observed a single time. The same data also contributed to another study, on T cells of mothers and their children.

The specimen was blood. This clonotype was obtained from a boy between 5 and 17 years old in good health. This chain uses TRBV29-1 with TRBJ2-7, with a weak D call TRBD2 (6 bases). CDR3 loop: CSVGPGRGYEQYF. CDR3 coding DNA: TGCAGCGTTGGTCCCGGACGGGGGTACGAGCAGTACTTC.